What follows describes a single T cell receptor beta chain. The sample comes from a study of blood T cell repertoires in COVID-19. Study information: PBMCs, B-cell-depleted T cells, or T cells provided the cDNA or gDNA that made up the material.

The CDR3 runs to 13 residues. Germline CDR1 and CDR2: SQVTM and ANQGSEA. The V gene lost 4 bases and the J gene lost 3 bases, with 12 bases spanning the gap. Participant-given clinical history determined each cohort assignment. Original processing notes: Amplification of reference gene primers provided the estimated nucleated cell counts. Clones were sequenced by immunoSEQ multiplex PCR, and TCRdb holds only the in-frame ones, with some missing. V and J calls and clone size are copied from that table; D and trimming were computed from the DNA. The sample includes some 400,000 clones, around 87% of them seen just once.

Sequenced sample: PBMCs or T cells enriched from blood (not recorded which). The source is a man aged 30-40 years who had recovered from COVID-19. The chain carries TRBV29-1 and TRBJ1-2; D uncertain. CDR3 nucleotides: TGCAGCGTTGTTTCAGGTCCTGACTATGGCTACACCTTC. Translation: CSVVSGPDYGYTF. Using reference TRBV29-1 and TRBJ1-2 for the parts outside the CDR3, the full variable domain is SAVISQKPSRDICQRGTSLTIQCQVDSQVTMMFWYRQQPGQSLTLIATANQGSEATYESGFVIDKFPISRPNLTFSTLTVSNMSPEDSSIYLCSVVSGPDYGYTFGSGTRLTVV.